These 25 T cell receptor beta chains were sequenced from one sample in a study of human T cells and chemical hapten exposure. One entry per CDR3 protein results from TCRdb running MiXCR on the RACE reads. The table shows about 92,000 distinct CDR3 sequences, with around 9.5% occurring only once. The time point: pre-sensitization, week 0. Treatment given: therapeutic diphenylcyclopropenone sensitization with weekly scalp DPC. This specimen consisted of whole blood, obtained in connection with sensitization to the hapten diphenylcyclopropenone (DPC). Receptors originate from a woman between 40 and 55 years old with alopecia areata. Some clones in this sample may be carry-over from other donors' samples.

This clonotype turned up a few times. The chain employs TRBV10-3 and TRBJ2-1, with 8 bases fitting TRBD2. The length of the CDR3 is 15 residues. Germline V gene data show CDR1 as ENHRY and CDR2 as SYGVKD. Trimming removed 2 bases from V and 7 bases from J; junction bases left unmatched: 7. CDR3 DNA: TGTGCCATCAGTGAGCGGGTAGCGGGGCCAAATGAGCAGTTCTTC. This codes for CAISERVAGPNEQFF.

This clonotype was seen only a few times. This chain links TRBV5-1 with TRBJ2-6; TRBD1 might be the D (6 bases). Looked up from germline, CDR1 is SGHRS and CDR2 is YFSETQ. Trimming took 4 bases from V and 4 from J, leaving 18 bases between them. The CDR3 has 17 residues. The CDR3, as DNA: TGCGCCAGCAGCACACAGGGTATACGGTCGGGGGCCAACGTCCTGACTTTC. It codes for CASSTQGIRSGANVLTF.

This clonotype was seen more than once but under ten times. The chain is built from TRBV27 and TRBJ1-4, with 9 bases lining up with TRBD1. Trimming at V came to 6 bases and at J to 8 bases, leaving 13 bases not matched to a gene. CDR3 length: 16 amino acids. Germline V gene sequence: CDR1 MNHEY, CDR2 SMNVEV (reference sequence). CDR3 amino acids: CASRPRTGERGEKLFF. The CDR3 nucleotides read TGTGCCAGCAGGCCCCGGACAGGGGAGAGGGGGGAAAAACTGTTTTTT. The full variable domain, rest sourced from reference TRBV27 and TRBJ1-4, is EAQVTQNPRYLITVTGKKLTVTCSQNMNHEYMSWYRQDPGLGLRQIYYSMNVEVTDKGDVPEGYKVSRKEKRNFPLILESPSPNQTSLYFCASRPRTGERGEKLFFGSGTQLSVL.

This clonotype has a handful of counts. This chain joins TRBV13 and TRBJ2-7; perhaps TRBD2 as D (6 bases). The CDR3 is 13 amino acids. V was pared by 5 bases and J by 6 bases, with 14 bases between. Germline V gene sequence: CDR1 PRHDT, CDR2 FYEKMQ (reference sequence). As DNA, the CDR3 is TGTGCCAGCAGCCCGACTACTAGCACCGAGCAGTACTTC. Translating gives CASSPTTSTEQYF.

This clonotype was found a few times. The rearrangement links TRBV9 to TRBJ1-1; D is ambiguous. Germline CDR1 reads SGDLS; CDR2 reads YYNGEE. This CDR3 contains 14 residues. The V end lost 0 bases, the J end lost 1 base, and 7 bases lay between the germline ends. CDR3 sequence reads: CASSVEAWNTEAFF. CDR3 in DNA: TGTGCCAGCAGCGTAGAGGCTTGGAACACTGAAGCTTTCTTT.

The V call is TRBV6-5, the J call TRBJ1-3, with D perhaps TRBD1 (5 bases). Deletions cut 6 bases from V and 4 bases from J, with 16 bases between. CDR3 length: 15 amino acids. Germline loops: CDR1 MNHEY, CDR2 SVGAGI. The CDR3 region is CASSPVEGLGNTIYF. The CDR3 DNA is TGTGCCAGCAGCCCCGTGGAGGGGCTAGGAAACACCATATATTTT.

This clonotype was recorded at least ten times. V and J are TRBV3-1 and TRBJ2-7; 8 bases fit TRBD2. Germline V gene sequence: CDR1 LGHDT, CDR2 YNNKEL (reference sequence). The trim removed 2 bases at V and 2 bases at J, leaving 8 bases unmatched. CDR3 length equals 16 residues. The CDR3 loop is CASSQPPYSGAYEQYF. CDR3 nucleotides: TGTGCCAGCAGCCAACCTCCCTATAGCGGGGCCTACGAGCAGTACTTC.

This clonotype was recorded at least ten times. The chain links TRBV30 to TRBJ1-6; D call uncertain. Per the germline V gene, CDR1 is GTSNPN and CDR2 is SVGIG (reference sequence). The CDR3 has 14 amino acids. The germline V and J ends were trimmed by 5 bases and 7 bases, with 15 bases remaining between them. The CDR3 sequence: CAWDRLTRNSPLHF. In DNA, the CDR3 is TGTGCCTGGGATCGTCTGACCCGGAATTCACCCCTCCACTTT.

This clonotype has just a few counts. This chain connects TRBV9 to TRBJ1-6; 8 bases map to TRBD1. The junction had 8 bases not matched to a gene; V was cut back by 3 bases and J by 6 bases. CDR1 SGDLS and CDR2 YYNGEE come from the germline V gene. CDR3 size: 16 residues. In DNA form, the CDR3 reads TGTGCCAGCAGCGGAACAGGGGGAAGTCCTAATTCACCCCTCCACTTT. As protein: CASSGTGGSPNSPLHF.

This clonotype was seen only a few times. The chain has TRBV11-2 and TRBJ1-1; possibly TRBD1 for D (6 bases). The CDR3 is made up of 15 amino acids. Trimming removed 4 bases at V and 6 bases at J, with 18 bases between. The germline gives CDR1 SGHAT, CDR2 FQNNGV. The CDR3 coding sequence is TGTGCCAGCAGCTCCATAAAGACAGGTCGCCCTGAAGCTTTCTTT. Its translation is CASSSIKTGRPEAFF. Filled out from reference TRBV11-2 and TRBJ1-1, the complete variable domain reads EAGVAQSPRYKIIEKRQSVAFWCNPISGHATLYWYQQILGQGPKLLIQFQNNGVVDDSQLPKDRFSAERLKGVDSTLKIQPAKLEDSAVYLCASSSIKTGRPEAFFGQGTRLTVV.

On this clonotype: Compared with germline, one end of the junction differs, possibly owing to a read error. V and J are TRBV18 and TRBJ1-1; 11 bases align to TRBD1. The CDR3 is 16 amino acids. From germline, CDR1 is KGHSH and CDR2 LQKENI. The CDR3 here is CASSPGQGARWTEVFF. In nucleotides, the CDR3 is TGTGCCAGCTCACCTGGACAGGGGGCGAGGTGGACTGAAGTTTTCTTT.

This clonotype was observed at least ten times. The rearrangement links TRBV19 to TRBJ1-5; weak D call: TRBD1 (6 bases). Trimming took 7 bases from V and 5 from J, leaving 12 bases between them. The CDR3 runs 13 residues. Looked up from germline, CDR1 is LNHDA and CDR2 is SQIVND (reference sequence). The chain's CDR3 is CASTETGYQPQHF. The CDR3 coding sequence is TGTGCCAGTACCGAGACAGGTTATCAGCCCCAGCATTTT.

This clonotype was seen repeatedly, ten times or more. The junction departs from the called germline gene at one end, perhaps through a read error. The chain uses TRBV5-1 and TRBJ2-6, with D perhaps TRBD1 (5 bases). Germline-derived CDR1 and CDR2 are SGHRS and YFSETQ. The CDR3 totals 16 residues. CDR3 region: CASSLVRVNGANVLIF. CDR3 in DNA: TGCGCCAGCAGCTTGGTTAGGGTAAATGGGGCCAACGTCCTGATTTTC.

This clonotype has at least ten counts. CDR3 protein: CALDRGGEKLFF. CDR3 in DNA: TGTGCCTTAGACAGGGGTGGTGAAAAACTGTTTTTT. The chain links TRBV30 to TRBJ1-4; 8 bases align to TRBD1. The junction had 5 bases not matched to a gene; V was cut back by 7 bases and J by 7 bases. There are 12 residues in the CDR3. CDR1 and CDR2 from the germline V gene are GTSNPN and SVGIG (reference sequence).

This chain links TRBV12-3 or TRBV12-4 with TRBJ1-1, with 8 bases that match TRBD1. V trimming: 5 bases; J trimming: 1 base; junction bases outside the gene matches: 12. This CDR3 spans 17 amino acids. CDR3 sequence (DNA): TGTGCCAGCAGTCGCGGACAGGGTTCCGGGTCGAACACTGAAGCTTTCTTT. Translation gives CASSRGQGSGSNTEAFF.

Ten or more counts support this clonotype. The chain employs TRBV7-9 and TRBJ2-2; 9 bases are shared with TRBD1. Germline lookup yields CDR1 SEHNR and CDR2 FQNEAQ (reference sequence). The CDR3 spans 15 residues. V dropped 5 bases and J dropped 4; count of bases not matched to a gene: 5. This CDR3 is CASSPQGAPTGELFF. CDR3 DNA: TGTGCCAGCAGCCCACAGGGGGCACCCACCGGGGAGCTGTTTTTT. Together with reference TRBV7-9 and TRBJ2-2, the CDR3 gives the full variable domain: DTGVSQNPRHKITKRGQNVTFRCDPISEHNRLYWYRQTLGQGPEFLTYFQNEAQLEKSRLLSDRFSAERPKGSFSTLEIQRTEQGDSAMYLCASSPQGAPTGELFFGEGSRLTVL.

This clonotype showed up many times. The chain recombines TRBV11-2 with TRBJ2-3, with unresolved D. Trimming removed 2 bases from V and 6 bases from J, with 12 bases in between. Germline CDR1 SGHAT, CDR2 FQNNGV. This CDR3 contains 14 residues. The CDR3 DNA is TGTGCCAGCAGCTTAAACAGCCTTAGGGATACGCAGTATTTT. Encoded protein: CASSLNSLRDTQYF.

This clonotype was seen at least ten times. The chain is built from TRBV2 and TRBJ2-2; TRBD1 matches 7 bases. Germline V CDR1 and CDR2: SNHLY, FYNNEI. The CDR3 extends over 15 amino acids. V lost 6 bases, J lost 6 bases, and 10 bases stayed unmatched. The CDR3 coding sequence is TGTGCCAGCAGGACCCCCAGGGGGAGAGCCGGGGAGCTGTTTTTT. As protein: CASRTPRGRAGELFF.

V is TRBV4-2 and J is TRBJ2-5; tentative D call: TRBD1 (6 bases). The germline V and J ends were trimmed by 5 bases and 2 bases, with 12 bases remaining between them. The germline CDR1 and CDR2 sequences are LGHNA and YNFKEQ. The CDR3 runs to 14 residues. CDR3 nucleotides: TGTGCCAGCAGCACACAAGGGGGTCAAGAGACCCAGTACTTC. It specifies CASSTQGGQETQYF.

This clonotype was counted at least ten times. This sequence joins TRBV5-1 and TRBJ2-7, with 10 bases fitting TRBD2. The germline V gene encodes CDR1 SGHRS and CDR2 YFSETQ. This CDR3 has 16 amino acids. Germline trimming cut 3 bases from V and 5 bases from J; bases unmatched to any gene: 11. The CDR3 nucleotides are TGCGCCAGCAGCTCAAGGAGCGGGGGGGCCAACGACGAGCAGTACTTC. This sequence encodes CASSSRSGGANDEQYF.

Only a few counts were recorded for this clonotype. This chain connects TRBV27 to TRBJ2-5; the D gene is possibly TRBD2 (6 bases). Germline V gene sequence: CDR1 MNHEY, CDR2 SMNVEV (reference sequence). The V end lost 2 bases, the J end lost 1 base, and 8 bases lay between the germline ends. The CDR3 has 14 amino acids. CDR3 in amino acids: CASSLRTTQETQYF. As DNA, the CDR3 is TGTGCCAGCAGTTTACGGACTACCCAAGAGACCCAGTACTTC.

At least ten counts were recorded for this clonotype. The chain couples TRBV24-1 to TRBJ2-1; TRBD2 agrees at 9 bases. The CDR3 contains 14 residues. The germline CDR1 and CDR2 sequences are KGHDR and SFDVKD. V gave up 2 bases and J gave up 8 bases; unmatched junction bases: 3. This CDR3 is CATSDSTSGDEQFF. The CDR3 nucleotides are TGTGCCACCAGTGATTCGACTAGCGGAGATGAGCAGTTCTTC.

Ten or more counts support this clonotype. The rearrangement joins TRBV5-6 to TRBJ2-7; 8 bases fit TRBD1. V shed 6 bases, J shed 6 bases, and the junction held 14 bases outside the gene matches. The CDR3 extends over 15 amino acids. Per germline, CDR1 SGHDT and CDR2 YYEEEE. Written as DNA, the CDR3 is TGTGCCAGCACCTTTGGGACAGGAGTATCCGGCGAGCAGTACTTC. Amino acids: CASTFGTGVSGEQYF.

This clonotype came up many times. This rearrangement joins TRBV12-3 or TRBV12-4 to TRBJ2-3, with D possibly being TRBD2 (5 bases). V shed 7 bases and J shed 3 bases, with 14 bases lying between them. The length of the CDR3 is 14 residues. Here the CDR3 DNA reads TGTGCCAGCATCCCCGGGCGGGCTACAGATACGCAGTATTTT. This encodes CASIPGRATDTQYF.

This clonotype was recorded at least ten times. The V gene is TRBV16, the J gene TRBJ1-1; TRBD1 aligns across 10 bases. Germline loops: CDR1 KGHSY, CDR2 FQNENV. The CDR3 runs to 15 residues. With 2 bases clipped from V and 5 bases from J, the junction kept 5 bases outside the gene matches. The CDR3 region is CASSQSGTGVTEAFF. CDR3 DNA: TGTGCCAGCAGCCAAAGTGGGACAGGGGTTACTGAAGCTTTCTTT.